The 27 T cell receptor beta chains reported below all come from one sample, sequenced in a study of blood T cell repertoires in COVID-19. The table came from immunoSEQ multiplex PCR; TCRdb's copy has only in-frame clones and leaves some out. The sample comprises approximately 250,000 clones, approximately 89% of which are singletons, and about 8.6% rests with the top ten. Sequenced: peripheral blood. Every receptor here comes from a middle-aged man with active or convalescent COVID-19.

The rearrangement links TRBV6-7 to TRBJ2-7, with a possible D match to TRBD2 (5 bases). TRBV6-7 is designated an ORF whose function remains uncertain. The V and J ends lost 0 bases and 3 bases respectively, with 15 bases between them. This CDR3 has 16 amino acids. The CDR3 region is CASSYSEGLDDYEQYF. The CDR3 coding sequence is TGTGCCAGCAGTTACTCTGAGGGCCTAGACGACTACGAGCAGTACTTC.

This clone was seen only once. The chain combines TRBV2 with TRBJ2-3, with 13 bases lining up with TRBD2. The germline CDR1 and CDR2 sequences are SNHLY and FYNNEI. The trim removed 9 bases at V and 7 bases at J, leaving 7 bases unmatched. The CDR3 consists of 14 residues. CDR3 in amino acids: CARPGLAGLYTQYF. The DNA for the CDR3 is TGTGCCAGGCCGGGACTAGCGGGATTATATACGCAGTATTTT.

The rearrangement uses TRBV7-2 and TRBJ2-2; TRBD2 matches at 9 bases. V shed 2 bases and J 5 bases; nucleotides not matched to a gene: 3. CDR1 and CDR2 from the germline V gene are SGHTA and FQGNSA. This CDR3 has 15 residues. This CDR3 is CASSLLTSGTGELFF. DNA for the CDR3: TGTGCCAGCAGCTTACTCACTAGCGGGACCGGGGAGCTGTTTTTT.

The chain couples TRBV10-3 to TRBJ2-7, with 16 bases that match TRBD2. The CDR3 covers 20 residues. The trim removed 3 bases at V and 5 bases at J, leaving 16 bases unmatched. The germline CDR1 and CDR2 sequences are ENHRY and SYGVKD. The DNA of the CDR3 is TGTGCCATCAGTGAACAGGGCGGGGGACTAGCGGGAGGGATTTTCAACGAGCAGTACTTC. Amino acids: CAISEQGGGLAGGIFNEQYF.

The gene calls are TRBV30 and TRBJ2-7, with a tentative D call TRBD1 (5 bases). CDR3 length equals 15 residues. Looked up from germline, CDR1 is GTSNPN and CDR2 is SVGIG (reference sequence). Between the trimmed V and J ends, which lost 3 bases and 3 bases, there was a span of 18 bases. CDR3 DNA: TGTGCCTGGAGGGGTCAGGGCTCAGCTAGCTACGAGCAGTACTTC. Translating it yields CAWRGQGSASYEQYF.

On this clone: One junction end does not reproduce the germline sequence, and a read error may be involved. This rearrangement joins TRBV5-1 to TRBJ2-7; 12 bases are shared with TRBD1. Germline V gives CDR1 SGHRS, CDR2 YFSETQ. This CDR3 comprises 15 residues. CDR3 sequence reads: CARSLGGQGADEQYF. The DNA of the CDR3 is TGCGCCCGCAGCTTGGGGGGACAGGGGGCTGACGAGCAGTACTTC.

V gene TRBV5-4 combines with J gene TRBJ2-5; possibly TRBD2 for D (5 bases). The CDR3 has 17 amino acids. In germline, CDR1 is SGHNT, CDR2 YYREEE (reference sequence). Trimming took off 0 bases at V and 4 bases at J, with 19 bases between the two ends. CDR3 nucleotides: TGTGCCAGCAGCTTGGATGGAGGTGGTGTGTTGAGAGAGACCCAGTACTTC. Translated: CASSLDGGGVLRETQYF.

The V call is TRBV5-1, the J call TRBJ2-1, with 12 nucleotides matching TRBD2. CDR3 size: 15 residues. Losses at the gene ends were 0 bases for V and 6 bases for J; bases not matched to a gene: 1. Germline CDR1 SGHRS, CDR2 YFSETQ. The CDR3 sequence: CASSLGLAGANEQFF. Written as DNA, the CDR3 is TGCGCCAGCAGCTTGGGACTAGCGGGGGCCAATGAGCAGTTCTTC.

The V and J genes are TRBV13 and TRBJ2-5; tentative D call: TRBD1 (6 bases). V shed 4 bases and J shed 5 bases, with 14 bases lying between them. The CDR3 has 14 amino acids. From germline, CDR1 is PRHDT and CDR2 FYEKMQ (reference sequence). CDR3 nucleotide sequence: TGTGCCAGCAGCTCCCACAGGGAGCAGGAGACCCAGTACTTC. It is translated as CASSSHREQETQYF.

The chain uses TRBV9 and TRBJ2-7, with 7 nucleotides matching TRBD1. The CDR3 consists of 14 residues. Germline CDR1 SGDLS, CDR2 YYNGEE. After removal of 2 bases from V and 5 bases from J, the junction contained 7 bases not matched to a gene. CDR3 nucleotide sequence: TGTGCCAGCAGCGTCCAACCTGACAGGGACGAGCAGTACTTC. Translation gives CASSVQPDRDEQYF.

In this sample, this clone turned up once. The chain couples TRBV19 to TRBJ2-1; D might be TRBD2 (7 bases). V lost 8 bases and J lost 1, with 9 bases in between. The CDR3 length is 13 residues. Germline CDR1 reads LNHDA; CDR2 reads SQIVND (reference sequence). The DNA for the CDR3 is TGTGCCAGTGGGAGGGGGTCCTACAATGAGCAGTTCTTC. It is translated as CASGRGSYNEQFF.

V gene TRBV5-1 combines with J gene TRBJ2-7, with TRBD1 matching over 9 bases. Germline V gene lookup returns CDR1 SGHRS and CDR2 YFSETQ. V shed 2 bases and J 5 bases; nucleotides not matched to a gene: 8. CDR3 length: 15 residues. The CDR3 is CASSFTGTGIHEQYF. The CDR3 nucleotides are TGCGCCAGCAGCTTTACCGGGACAGGGATCCACGAGCAGTACTTC.

The rearrangement uses TRBV30 and TRBJ1-2; D not certain. V lost 4 bases and J 5 bases, leaving 14 bases between the germline ends. Germline V gene sequence: CDR1 GTSNPN, CDR2 SVGIG (reference sequence). The CDR3 contains 13 residues. The chain's CDR3 is CAWTRGGRYGYTF. The CDR3 bases are TGTGCCTGGACCCGGGGAGGGAGATATGGCTACACCTTC.

This clone was detected only once. The chain has TRBV5-1 and TRBJ2-3, with 7 bases identical to TRBD2. V trimming: 2 bases; J trimming: 0 bases; junction bases outside the gene matches: 3. Germline CDR1 is SGHRS and CDR2 is YFSETQ. The CDR3 consists of 15 residues. The CDR3 coding sequence is TGCGCCAGCAGCTTAAGCGGGATGAGCACAGATACGCAGTATTTT. It is translated as CASSLSGMSTDTQYF.

The CDR3 bases are TGCGCCAGCAGTGATACAACTAGCGGGAGGGCCGGGGAGCAGTTCTTC. Amino acids: CASSDTTSGRAGEQFF. V is TRBV10-2 and J is TRBJ2-1; 13 nucleotides agree with TRBD2. The CDR3 is 16 residues long. Per the germline V gene, CDR1 is WSHSY and CDR2 is SAAADI. The trim removed 3 bases at V and 10 bases at J, leaving 9 bases unmatched.

The chain carries TRBV19 and TRBJ1-1; D unclear. V lost 6 bases and J 4 bases, leaving 12 bases between the germline ends. The CDR3 sequence is 13 residues long. Germline loops: CDR1 LNHDA, CDR2 SQIVND (reference sequence). The CDR3 sequence is CASSPGLATEAFF. DNA of the CDR3: TGTGCCAGTAGCCCGGGTCTCGCCACTGAAGCTTTCTTT.

This chain uses TRBV5-1 with TRBJ2-3, with D possibly matching TRBD1 (6 bases). V lost 5 bases, J lost 3 bases, and 16 bases lay in between. The CDR3 length is 15 residues. From germline, CDR1 is SGHRS and CDR2 YFSETQ. The CDR3 region is CASRSRGVRTDTQYF. The DNA of the CDR3 is TGCGCCAGCAGATCCAGGGGAGTTCGGACAGATACGCAGTATTTT.

The chain carries TRBV9 and TRBJ1-2; 9 bases are shared with TRBD1. J lost 2 bases, V lost 0 bases, and 11 bases had no gene match. Germline V gene lookup returns CDR1 SGDLS and CDR2 YYNGEE. This CDR3 comprises 18 residues. The CDR3, as DNA: TGTGCCAGCAGCGTAGGGCGGGACAGGGATCGGGAGAACTATGGCTACACCTTC. This codes for CASSVGRDRDRENYGYTF.

J is TRBJ1-4 and V is TRBV3-1 (or the pseudogene TRBV3-2); D is unclear. This CDR3 comprises 16 residues. V was pared by 4 bases and J by 2 bases, with 14 bases between. Per the germline V gene, CDR1 is LGHDT and CDR2 is YNNKEL (reference sequence). CDR3 nucleotides: TGTGCCAGCAGCCCCCGAAGCTACGCGACTAATGAAAAACTGTTTTTT. It yields the protein CASSPRSYATNEKLFF.

This clone has a handful of counts. The V call is TRBV5-1, the J call TRBJ2-5, with TRBD1 identical over 9 bases. V lost 5 bases, J lost 4 bases, and 6 bases stayed unmatched. The V gene's germline CDR1 is SGHRS and CDR2 YFSETQ. This CDR3 is built from 14 residues. This CDR3 is CASSYPGQGETQYF. CDR3 sequence (DNA): TGCGCCAGCAGTTATCCGGGACAGGGAGAGACCCAGTACTTC.

This clone was picked up a small number of times. The rearrangement joins TRBV9 to TRBJ2-2, with D unresolved. V lost 4 bases to trimming and J lost 4 bases, with 8 bases between them. There are 13 residues in the CDR3. CDR1 is SGDLS and CDR2 is YYNGEE in the germline V gene. The CDR3 reads CASSPRFTGELFF. The CDR3 DNA sequence: TGTGCCAGCAGCCCCCGGTTCACCGGGGAGCTGTTTTTT.

This clone has a single count. The rearrangement joins TRBV2 to TRBJ2-7; 8 nucleotides match TRBD2. This CDR3 region has 13 residues. Germline V gene sequence: CDR1 SNHLY, CDR2 FYNNEI. V was clipped by 7 bases and J by 5 bases; unmatched bases: 7. CDR3 bases: TGTGCCAGCACCGGGAGGGTTCCTGACGAGCAGTACTTC. Amino acid sequence: CASTGRVPDEQYF.

The rearrangement uses TRBV30 and TRBJ1-5, with 7 bases identical to TRBD1. This CDR3 spans 15 amino acids. Per germline, CDR1 GTSNPN and CDR2 SVGIG (reference sequence). V shed 2 bases, J shed 1 base, and the junction held 5 bases outside the gene matches. This chain's CDR3 is CAWSRDSQSNQPQHF. CDR3 DNA: TGTGCCTGGAGTAGGGACAGTCAAAGCAATCAGCCCCAGCATTTT.

The chain recombines TRBV19 with TRBJ2-7; D is unclear. Looked up from germline, CDR1 is LNHDA and CDR2 is SQIVND (reference sequence). The CDR3 spans 13 residues. Between the trimmed V and J ends, which lost 7 bases and 2 bases, there was a span of 12 bases. The CDR3 nucleotides read TGTGCCAGTATGGGCCCGAACACCTACGAGCAGTACTTC. It codes for CASMGPNTYEQYF.

The V call is TRBV11-2, the J call TRBJ2-3, with 8 positions matching TRBD2. The germline CDR1 and CDR2 sequences are SGHAT and FQNNGV. This CDR3 comprises 16 residues. Losses at the gene ends were 2 bases for V and 0 bases for J; bases not matched to a gene: 4. Written as DNA, the CDR3 is TGTGCCAGCAGCTTATCTGCGGGGGGCAGCACAGATACGCAGTATTTT. Residues: CASSLSAGGSTDTQYF.

The chain recombines TRBV5-1 with TRBJ2-7; TRBD1 matches 10 bases. There are 15 residues in the CDR3. The V segment lost 4 bases and the J segment 1 base; nucleotides outside the gene matches: 5. Germline V CDR1 and CDR2: SGHRS, YFSETQ. The CDR3 loop is CASSAGTGDSYEQYF. The DNA for the CDR3 is TGCGCCAGCAGCGCTGGGACAGGGGATTCCTACGAGCAGTACTTC.

In its sample, this clone was seen once. The chain combines TRBV27 with TRBJ2-5; no reliable D call. Trimming removed 5 bases from V and 2 bases from J, with 12 bases in between. The CDR3 length is 14 residues. Germline V gene sequence: CDR1 MNHEY, CDR2 SMNVEV (reference sequence). The CDR3 DNA reads TGTGCCAGCAGTCCCCAGACAAGTCAAGAGACCCAGTACTTC. Protein: CASSPQTSQETQYF.